The source of this T cell receptor (beta chain) is a study of Graves' ophthalmopathy and Graves' hyperthyroidism (dated by TCRdb to 2017 to 2018). Concerning the study at large: Peripheral blood was collected before any treatment was given, at the time of initial diagnosis. The independent validation cohort included 18 to 20 hyperthyroidism patients plus 17 patients who later progressed from hyperthyroidism to ophthalmopathy. Once sampling was done, hyperthyroidism patients were given methimazole at a starting dose of 30 mg daily, while ophthalmopathy patients were given high-dose intravenous methylprednisolone. T-cell repertoires of thyroid tissue and blood were compared in over five hyperthyroidism patients. To explore V-J signatures distinguishing ophthalmopathy from hyperthyroidism, a discovery set of 100 patients (fewer than 45 ophthalmopathy, 57 stable hyperthyroidism) was enrolled. In total, around 140 blood samples were TCR-sequenced: approximately 42 ophthalmopathy, roughly 77 hyperthyroidism and roughly 17 hyperthyroidism-to-ophthalmopathy patients. TCR beta repertoire signatures were used to distinguish Graves' ophthalmopathy from Graves' hyperthyroidism and to predict progression to ophthalmopathy.

Its CDR3 holds 16 amino acids, cysteine through phenylalanine. The CDR3 DNA has 48 bases and is translated from base 1. V is cut by 0 bases and J by 0 bases, and the space between the germline ends is 9 bases. Looking up the germline V gene (reference sequence) yields CDR1 LNHNV and CDR2 YYDKDF. The ophthalmopathy patients had moderately to severely active disease, with a Clinical Activity Score of 3 or higher, a NOSPECS grade of 4 or higher, and a disease duration of less than 3 months. Patients with other autoimmune diseases, uncontrolled infections, pregnancy or lactation were excluded from the study. Diagnosis relied on clinical symptoms, serum thyroxine, TRAb, thyroid ultrasound and orbital computed tomography. PBMCs were isolated from 7.5 to 10 ml of fresh peripheral blood by Ficoll-Paque density gradient centrifugation. Trizol reagent was used to extract the total RNA, and its quality was then checked on an Agilent 2100 Bioanalyzer.

For repertoire sequencing, TCR beta CDR3 regions were amplified from RNA transcripts. The first round of RT-PCR was done with HTBI primers and the Qiagen OneStep RT-PCR kit, and was followed by a second round of multiplex PCR, then size selection and purification. The libraries underwent paired-end sequencing with 100 bp reads on an Illumina HiSeq2000. On the authors' methods: SOAPnuke was used to process the reads, throwing out any read that had adapters, had uncalled bases, had a mean Phred below 15, or lacked an exact constant-primer or identifier match. COPE v1.2.5 was used to merge the high-quality paired reads. Unique nucleotide sequences were defined as clonotypes and aligned to IMGT TRB V, D and J references using MiTCR v1.1. The analysis was limited to V-J combinations with a frequency above 0.0001, which together covered 98% to 99.2% of repertoires. For each V-J combination, a TCR clonal expansion and chaos score was defined as F50 clonal expansion divided by the chaos observed in the TCRdist matrix. Welch's t-statistics and random forest were used to reduce the features to about 14 V-J combinations, which were then used as input to a naive Bayes classifier. The similarity between thyroid and blood repertoires was quantified using the Morisita-Horn index. The raw public reads went through TCRdb reprocessing: fastp at Q25, MiXCR clone calling, in-frame beta chains kept. Rows merge per CDR3 protein into single entries with the most common DNA and genes. TCRdb, rather than the study authors, made the V and J calls. The sample profile shows over 650,000 distinct CDR3 sequences; 35% to 45% of them were found once. The ten largest clones represent 2.5% to 3.5% of the sample.

Regarding this clonotype: Its specific antigen is unknown. Per-base qualities were not stored, and no clone one base away is much larger.

The paper's findings and limits, for the study overall: Sample size was not statistically predetermined, and group allocation was not concealed from the investigators. Most expanded thyroid clonotypes with frequency above 0.001 were also detected in blood, suggesting blood repertoires may reflect the thyroid immune response. In cross-validation, the 13-signature model distinguished ophthalmopathy from stable hyperthyroidism with about 90% sensitivity and about 81% specificity, while in the test set the corresponding values were about 80% and 75%. In validation, the model predicted ophthalmopathy progression with more than 70% sensitivity and less than 80% specificity; 12 predicted patients were CT-confirmed with GO in a median of approximately 6.5 months.

The source is an adult man with Graves' ophthalmopathy. The specimen sequenced was peripheral blood. This receptor chain uses TRBV15 and TRBJ2-1; a weak D assignment points to TRBD2 (6 bases agree). In nucleotide form, the sequence is TGTGCCACCAGCAGAGAGGAGGGTAGCTCCTACAATGAGCAGTTCTTC. This sequence encodes CATSREEGSSYNEQFF.